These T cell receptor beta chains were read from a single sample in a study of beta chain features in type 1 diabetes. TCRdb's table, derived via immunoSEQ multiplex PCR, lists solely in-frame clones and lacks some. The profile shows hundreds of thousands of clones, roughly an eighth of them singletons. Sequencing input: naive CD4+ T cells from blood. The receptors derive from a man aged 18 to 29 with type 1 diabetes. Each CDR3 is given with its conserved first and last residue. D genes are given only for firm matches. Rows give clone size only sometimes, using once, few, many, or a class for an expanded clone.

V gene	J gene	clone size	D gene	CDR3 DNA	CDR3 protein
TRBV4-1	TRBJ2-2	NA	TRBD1	TGCGCCAGCAGCCCCTCGGGACAGTCGAACACCGGGGAGCTGTTTTTT	CASSPSGQSNTGELFF
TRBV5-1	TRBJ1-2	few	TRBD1	TGCGCCAGCAGCTGGGACAGGGAATCTGGAGGCTACACCTTC	CASSWDRESGGYTF
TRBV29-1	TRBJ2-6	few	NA	TGCAGCTTCTCGCGGGGACAGTCGCTGCCTGGGGCCAACGTCCTGACTTTC	CSFSRGQSLPGANVLTF
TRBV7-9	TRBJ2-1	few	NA	TGTGCCAGCACCGGACCTGTGGGCGGTTCGGGCGAGCAGTTCTTC	CASTGPVGGSGEQFF
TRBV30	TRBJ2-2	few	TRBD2	TGTGCCTGGACAGGACTAGCGTCGGCCGGGGAGCTGTTTTTT	CAWTGLASAGELFF
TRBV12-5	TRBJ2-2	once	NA	TGTGCTAGTGGTTTGGTCAGAACCGGGGAGCTGTTTTTT	CASGLVRTGELFF
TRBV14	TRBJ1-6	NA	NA	TGTGCCAGCAGCCGAGCGGTTTGGGGGCCTTCTTCACCCCTCCACTTT	CASSRAVWGPSSPLHF
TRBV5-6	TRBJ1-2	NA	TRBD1	TGTGCCAGCAGCCAGAGGGGACAGATCTATGGCTACACCTTC	CASSQRGQIYGYTF
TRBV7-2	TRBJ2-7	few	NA	TGTGCCAGCAGCTTAAAGACCTCCGACTACGAGCAGTACTTC	CASSLKTSDYEQYF
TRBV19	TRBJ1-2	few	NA	TGTGCCAGTAGTCAAGGACTGGGAAACTATGGCTACACCTTC	CASSQGLGNYGYTF
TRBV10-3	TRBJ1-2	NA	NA	TGTGCCATCCGCGGCGCAATTAACTATGGCTACACCTTC	CAIRGAINYGYTF
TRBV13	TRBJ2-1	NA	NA	TGTGCCAGCAGCCAGCCCCCACCAGGGACCGAAAACTCCTACAATGAGCAGTTCTTC	CASSQPPPGTENSYNEQFF
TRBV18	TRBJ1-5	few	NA	TGTGCCAGCTCAGAAGGGGGGTTGGGGCCCCAGCATTTT	CASSEGGLGPQHF
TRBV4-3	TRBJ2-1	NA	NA	TGCGCCAGCAGCCAATTAGAGGCCACCTACAATGAGCAGTTCTTC	CASSQLEATYNEQFF
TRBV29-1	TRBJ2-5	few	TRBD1	TGCAGCGTAGCTCGGACAGGGGGCCCAGAGACCCAGTACTTC	CSVARTGGPETQYF
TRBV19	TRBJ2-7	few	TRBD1	TGTGCCAGTAGTATCCGGACAGGGGTATACGAGCAGTACTTC	CASSIRTGVYEQYF
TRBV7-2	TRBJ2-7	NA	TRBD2	TGTGCCAGCAGGCAACTAGCGGGGGGATACGAGCAGTACTTC	CASRQLAGGYEQYF
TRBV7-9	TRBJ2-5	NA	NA	TGTGCCAGCAGCCCCTTCGACCCCCGGGAGACCCAGTACTTC	CASSPFDPRETQYF
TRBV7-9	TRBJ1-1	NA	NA	TGTGCCAGCAGCTTAACATCCTTGAACACTGAAGCTTTCTTT	CASSLTSLNTEAFF
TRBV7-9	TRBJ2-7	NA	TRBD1	TGTGCCAGCAGCCTTCGAAAGGACAGGGGATCGTACGAGCAGTACTTC	CASSLRKDRGSYEQYF
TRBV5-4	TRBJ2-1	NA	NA	TGTGCCAGCAGCTCGGGATTAAGCTCCTACAATGAGCAGTTCTTC	CASSSGLSSYNEQFF
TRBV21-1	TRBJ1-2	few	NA	TGTGCCAGCAGCAAAGCGCACGGGGCGGGCTACACCTTC	CASSKAHGAGYTF
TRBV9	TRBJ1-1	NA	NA	TGTGCCAGCAGCGTAGCTACCCGCGGGGACACTGAAGCTTTCTTT	CASSVATRGDTEAFF
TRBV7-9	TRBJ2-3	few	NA	TGTGCCAGCAGCCCTGGCGGGGGCACAGATACGCAGTATTTT	CASSPGGGTDTQYF
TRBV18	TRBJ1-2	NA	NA	TGTGCCAGCTCACCAGCGCAGTTGGACGGAACTAACTATGGCTACACCTTC	CASSPAQLDGTNYGYTF
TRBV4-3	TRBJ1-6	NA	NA	TGCGCCAGCAGCCAAGGCAACGAGGGGTCGCCTTCACCCCTCCACTTT	CASSQGNEGSPSPLHF
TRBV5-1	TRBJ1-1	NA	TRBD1	TGCGCCAGCAGCGAGACAGGGTGGGACACTGAAGCTTTCTTT	CASSETGWDTEAFF
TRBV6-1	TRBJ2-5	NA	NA	TGTGCCAGCACGTTAAACATCGGAGAGACCCAGTACTTC	CASTLNIGETQYF
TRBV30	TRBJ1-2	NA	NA	TGTGCCTGGAGACGGTCCCTCACTAACTATGGCTACACCTTC	CAWRRSLTNYGYTF
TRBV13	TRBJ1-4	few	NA	TGTGCCAGCAGCCGATCCCCTAGCGGGAAAGAAAAACTGTTTTTT	CASSRSPSGKEKLFF
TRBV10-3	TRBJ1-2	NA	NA	TGTGCCATCCGCTTCCGGGACAACCTCCGGGAAGGCTACACCTTC	CAIRFRDNLREGYTF
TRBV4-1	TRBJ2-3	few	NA	TGCGCCAGCAGCCAAGTGGGGGTTAGCACAGATACGCAGTATTTT	CASSQVGVSTDTQYF
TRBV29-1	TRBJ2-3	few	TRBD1	TGCAGCGTTGAACAGGGGGCAGATACGCAGTATTTT	CSVEQGADTQYF
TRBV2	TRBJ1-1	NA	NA	TGTGCCAGCAGCAGGGAGGTGAACACTGAAGCTTTCTTT	CASSREVNTEAFF
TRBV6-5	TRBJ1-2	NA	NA	TGTGCCAGCAGTTGGGTTAACAGGGCTGGGGGCTACACCTTC	CASSWVNRAGGYTF
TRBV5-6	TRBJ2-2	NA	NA	TGTGCCAGCAGCTTGTACCGGGACATGAACACCGGGGAGCTGTTTTTT	CASSLYRDMNTGELFF
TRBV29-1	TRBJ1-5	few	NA	TGCAGCGTTGGTGGGAATTATCAGCCCCAGCATTTT	CSVGGNYQPQHF
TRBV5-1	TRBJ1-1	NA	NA	TGCGCCAGCAGCCCGTTGGGTCCAGGGGACACTGAAGCTTTCTTT	CASSPLGPGDTEAFF
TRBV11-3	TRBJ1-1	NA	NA	TGTGCCAGCAGCTCAAATATGAACACTGAAGCTTTCTTT	CASSSNMNTEAFF
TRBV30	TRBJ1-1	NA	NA	TGTGCCCATTCACCCGGCCCTATGGTCACTGAAGCTTTCTTT	CAHSPGPMVTEAFF
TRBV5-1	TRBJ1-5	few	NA	TGCGCCAGCAGCTTTGGGATAGGAGAAGGACCCCAGCATTTT	CASSFGIGEGPQHF
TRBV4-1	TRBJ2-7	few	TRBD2	TGCGCCAGCAGCCAAGCTGAAGGGACTAGCAGGCCCTACGAGCAGTACTTC	CASSQAEGTSRPYEQYF
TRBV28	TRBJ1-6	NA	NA	TGTGCCAGCATCAGATCAGGGACCTCCCTCCACTTT	CASIRSGTSLHF
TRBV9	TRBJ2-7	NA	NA	TGTGCCAGCAGCGTATCGGGCAGGGGCGACGAGCAGTACTTC	CASSVSGRGDEQYF
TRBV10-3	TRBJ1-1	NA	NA	TGTGCCATCAGTGACGGGGGCCTAGACACTGAAGCTTTCTTT	CAISDGGLDTEAFF
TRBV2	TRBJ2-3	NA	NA	TGTGCCAGCAGGTTTCTTCCAGATACGCAGTATTTT	CASRFLPDTQYF